A selection of T cell receptor beta chains follows, all from one sample in a study of shared clonotypes between healthy human individuals. Generated by immunoSEQ multiplex PCR, the TCRdb table keeps only in-frame clones and is missing some. The sample holds over 850,000 clones, 75% to 80% seen once. The sequencing input was memory CD4+ T cells from PBMCs. The receptors come from a man between 18 and 29 years old in good health. Some clones in this sample may be carry-over from other donors' samples. Both conserved end residues are part of each CDR3. The D gene is left open where the match is weak. Size is omitted from some rows. Given values are once, few, many or a class for expanded clones.

TRBJ1-2 | TRBD1 | - | 14 | TRBV29-1 | TGCAGCGTGGACAGGGGGACGATGTATGGTGGCTACACCTTC | CSVDRGTMYGGYTF
TRBJ1-5 | TRBD1 | - | 16 | TRBV28 | TGTGCCAGCAGTCCGGCGGGACAGCCTAGCAATCAGCCCCAGCATTTT | CASSPAGQPSNQPQHF
TRBJ1-4 | TRBD1 | - | 14 | TRBV2 | TGTGCCAGCAGGGCCGGGACAGGGGAAGAAAAACTGTTTTTT | CASRAGTGEEKLFF
TRBJ2-6 | - | - | 15 | TRBV4-1 | TGCGCCAGCAGCCAAGCCCCGGGGGGGGCCAACGTCCTGACTTTC | CASSQAPGGANVLTF
TRBJ2-1 | TRBD1 | - | 16 | TRBV5-1 | TGCGCCAGCCGAGGATCGCCCTCCGGCAGGCAGGGGGTTACATTCTTC | CASRGSPSGRQGVTFF
TRBJ2-1 | - | - | 16 | TRBV2 | TGTGCCAGCAGTGAAGCGCTTTCGGGAGTTGGCAATGAGCAGTTCTTC | CASSEALSGVGNEQFF
TRBJ2-7 | TRBD2 | - | 15 | TRBV5-4 | TGTGCCACTTCGCCCGGACTAGCGGGCCTCTACGAGCAGTACTTC | CATSPGLAGLYEQYF
TRBJ1-2 | - | - | 18 | TRBV5-3 | TGTGCCAGAAGTCGAAAACACCCCCGGGATTTTTCGGGCTATGGCTACACCTTC | CARSRKHPRDFSGYGYTF
TRBJ1-2 | - | - | 14 | TRBV5-1 | TGCGCCAGCAGTCTGGCCCCAGCTAACTATGGCTACACCTTC | CASSLAPANYGYTF
TRBJ1-5 | - | - | 15 | TRBV19 | TGTGCCAGTAGTATGTATTTCACTGGCAATCAGCCCCAGCATTTT | CASSMYFTGNQPQHF
TRBJ1-1 | - | few | 15 | TRBV11-2 | TGTGCCAGCAGCAAAACGACAGGCCCGAACACTGAAGCTTTCTTT | CASSKTTGPNTEAFF
TRBJ1-1 | TRBD1 | once | 13 | TRBV9 | TGTGCCAGCAGCGTAGGAGGGACAGATAAAGCTTTCTTT | CASSVGGTDKAFF